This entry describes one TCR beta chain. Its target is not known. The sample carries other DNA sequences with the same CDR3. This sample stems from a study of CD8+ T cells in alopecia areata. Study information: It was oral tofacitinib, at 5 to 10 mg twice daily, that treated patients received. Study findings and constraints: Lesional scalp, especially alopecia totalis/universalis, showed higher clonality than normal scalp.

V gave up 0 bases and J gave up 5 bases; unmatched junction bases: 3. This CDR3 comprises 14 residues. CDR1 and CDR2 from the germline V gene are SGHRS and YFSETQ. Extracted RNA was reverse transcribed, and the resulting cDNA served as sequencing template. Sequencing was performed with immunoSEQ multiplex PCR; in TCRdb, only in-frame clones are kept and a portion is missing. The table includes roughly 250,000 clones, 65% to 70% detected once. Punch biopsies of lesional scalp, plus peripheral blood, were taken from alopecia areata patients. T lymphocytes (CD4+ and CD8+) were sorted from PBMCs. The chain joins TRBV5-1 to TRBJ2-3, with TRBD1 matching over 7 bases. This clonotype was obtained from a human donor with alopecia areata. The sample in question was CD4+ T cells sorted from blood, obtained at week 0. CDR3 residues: CASSLGQGRDTQYF. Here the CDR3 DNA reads TGCGCCAGCAGCTTGGGACAGGGACGAGATACGCAGTATTTT.